The sequence of this T cell receptor beta chain was determined in a study of CD8 T cells in Susac syndrome. Study-wide results and caveats: Acknowledgment was made by the study that its TCR sequencing and HLA analysis involved a relatively small number of individuals.

Turning to this clonotype: The antigen remains undetermined.

Negative isolation yielded CD8+ and CD4+ T cells; FACS enriched TEMRA cells. Random hexamers were used to reverse transcribe the RNA input (about 0.45 to 1 ug). One entry per CDR3 protein, called by TCRdb with MiXCR from the immunoSEQ multiplex PCR reads. The sample consists of hundreds of thousands of distinct CDR3 sequences, 85% to 95% of them appearing once. CDR1 is SGHDT, CDR2 YYEEEE, per germline. The CDR3 has 13 residues. V was shortened by 3 bases and J by 4 bases, with 10 bases between the two germline ends. This receptor was identified in a human donor with multiple sclerosis. The sample taken for sequencing was CD4+ T cells from PBMCs. V and J are TRBV5-6 and TRBJ1-2, with D uncertain. CDR3 sequence (DNA): TGTGCCAGCAGCTCGGACGGAATCTATGGCTACACCTTC. This gives the protein CASSSDGIYGYTF.